These 27 T cell receptor beta chains were sequenced from one sample in a study of CD8 T cells in Susac syndrome. An amount of RNA that ranged from roughly 0.45 to 1 ug was reverse transcribed with random hexamers. TCRdb reprocessed the immunoSEQ multiplex PCR reads with MiXCR, giving one entry per CDR3 protein. The sample has hundreds of thousands of distinct CDR3 sequences, about 93% seen once. Sample: CD8+ T cells from PBMCs. These receptors originate from a human donor with multiple sclerosis.

This chain connects TRBV20-1 to TRBJ2-7; D is unresolved. Germline CDR1 reads DFQATT; CDR2 reads SNEGSKA (reference sequence). The V and J ends lost 2 bases and 0 bases respectively, with 11 bases between them. The CDR3 totals 14 residues. The CDR3 loop is CSARWAQASYEQYF. The CDR3, as DNA: TGCAGTGCTAGATGGGCTCAGGCCTCCTACGAGCAGTACTTC.

The V call is TRBV29-1, the J call TRBJ2-1; D might be TRBD2 (6 bases). The CDR3 runs to 14 residues. The V gene's germline CDR1 is SQVTM and CDR2 ANQGSEA. V dropped 7 bases and J dropped 2 bases, with 15 bases sitting between them. CDR3 sequence reads: CSAGRESPYNEQFF. The CDR3 DNA sequence: TGCAGCGCTGGTCGGGAGTCCCCCTACAATGAGCAGTTCTTC.

The chain couples TRBV14 to TRBJ1-6, with 7 bases identical to TRBD1. J gave up 10 bases and V 0 bases, and 6 bases lay outside the gene matches. CDR1 is SGHDN and CDR2 is FVKESK in the germline V gene. The CDR3 runs to 15 residues. CDR3 in DNA: TGTGCCAGCAGCCAAGAGACAGGGTCGCGGTCACCCCTCCACTTT. Protein: CASSQETGSRSPLHF.

This clonotype was seen a handful of times. The chain employs TRBV6-2 or TRBV6-3 and TRBJ1-4; D unclear. V was trimmed by 10 bases and J by 7 bases, leaving 13 bases between them. In germline, CDR1 is MNHEY, CDR2 SVGEGT. The CDR3 length is 12 residues. CDR3 nucleotide sequence: TGTGCCACCACGGACGCCGGTGAAAAACTGTTTTTT. Translated: CATTDAGEKLFF.

This sequence joins TRBV3-1 and TRBJ2-5; 8 bases fit TRBD2. CDR3 length: 18 residues. In germline, CDR1 is LGHDT, CDR2 YNNKEL (reference sequence). Trimming removed 2 bases from V and 2 bases from J; junction bases left unmatched: 13. The CDR3 coding sequence is TGTGCCAGCAGCCAATCGGGGGGGAAGCTAGCGTCGCAAGAGACCCAGTACTTC. This gives the protein CASSQSGGKLASQETQYF.

The chain joins TRBV6-2 or TRBV6-3 to TRBJ2-6; D gene uncertain. This CDR3 is 15 amino acids long. Trimming left V 2 bases short and J 2 bases short, with 7 bases between. Germline V gene data show CDR1 as MNHEY and CDR2 as SVGEGT. CDR3 amino acids: CASSYTRAGANVLTF. CDR3 coding DNA: TGTGCCAGCAGTTACACCAGAGCTGGGGCCAACGTCCTGACTTTC.

The V call is TRBV19, the J call TRBJ1-5; no clear D. Germline V gene data show CDR1 as LNHDA and CDR2 as SQIVND (reference sequence). V was trimmed by 5 bases and J by 5 bases, leaving 10 bases between them. The CDR3 length is 13 residues. The CDR3 nucleotides are TGTGCCAGTAGTCGCTCTGGGTATCAGCCCCAGCATTTT. This codes for CASSRSGYQPQHF. Looking up the rest from reference TRBV19 and TRBJ1-5 gives the full variable domain: DGGITQSPKYLFRKEGQNVTLSCEQNLNHDAMYWYRQDPGQGLRLIYYSQIVNDFQKGDIAEGYSVSREKKESFPLTVTSAQKNPTAFYLCASSRSGYQPQHFGDGTRLSIL.

The chain joins TRBV7-9 to TRBJ2-7; D is unresolved. V dropped 3 bases and J dropped 5 bases, with 5 bases sitting between them. The length of the CDR3 is 11 residues. Germline V lookup: CDR1 SEHNR, CDR2 FQNEAQ (reference sequence). CDR3 sequence reads: CASSFMDEQYF. Here the CDR3 DNA reads TGTGCCAGCAGCTTTATGGACGAGCAGTACTTC.

V gene TRBV4-3 combines with J gene TRBJ1-2, with D unclear. CDR1 and CDR2 (germline): LGHNA, YSLEER. V was pared by 0 bases and J by 1 base, with 15 bases between. The CDR3 totals 17 residues. The CDR3 is CASSQDWQYGSNYGYTF. The CDR3 DNA follows: TGCGCCAGCAGCCAAGATTGGCAGTATGGGAGTAACTATGGCTACACCTTC.

This chain joins TRBV7-9 and TRBJ1-1; a possible D gene is TRBD1 (5 bases). The CDR3 spans 14 residues. V lost 5 bases and J 3 bases, leaving 13 bases between the germline ends. CDR1 and CDR2 (germline): SEHNR, FQNEAQ (reference sequence). The CDR3 loop reads CASSPSMGDTEAFF. In nucleotides, the CDR3 is TGTGCCAGCAGCCCCAGCATGGGGGACACTGAAGCTTTCTTT.

The chain carries TRBV9 and TRBJ1-1; D may be TRBD1 (6 bases). The V gene lost 4 bases and the J gene lost 5 bases, with 21 bases spanning the gap. Germline V gives CDR1 SGDLS, CDR2 YYNGEE. This CDR3 is built from 16 residues. The CDR3, as DNA: TGTGCCAGCAGCCCCTTCGGAAGGGGGAGTGGGACTGAAGCTTTCTTT. Translation: CASSPFGRGSGTEAFF.

V gene TRBV20-1 combines with J gene TRBJ1-5; 10 positions agree with TRBD1. The CDR3 has 14 residues. The germline V gene encodes CDR1 DFQATT and CDR2 SNEGSKA (reference sequence). Trimming took 5 bases from V and 5 from J; bases not matched to a gene: 6. In DNA form, the CDR3 reads TGCAGTGCTCCTGGGACAGGGGATCATCAGCCCCAGCATTTT. Protein sequence: CSAPGTGDHQPQHF.

The J gene is TRBJ2-6, the V gene TRBV3-1, with 7 bases that match TRBD1. This CDR3 is 18 amino acids long. V shed 4 bases and J 3 bases; nucleotides not matched to a gene: 12. Germline V gives CDR1 LGHDT, CDR2 YNNKEL (reference sequence). DNA of the CDR3: TGTGCCAGCAGCCCTGGACAGGTCCTCTCCCTTGGGGCCAACGTCCTGACTTTC. It encodes CASSPGQVLSLGANVLTF.

The V and J genes are TRBV6-5 and TRBJ1-1, with TRBD1 matching over 7 bases. After removal of 7 bases from V and 5 bases from J, the junction contained 7 bases not matched to a gene. The CDR3 runs to 13 residues. Germline V gene sequence: CDR1 MNHEY, CDR2 SVGAGI. CDR3 coding DNA: TGTGCCAGCAATACAGGGGAAGAAACTGAAGCTTTCTTT. Its translation is CASNTGEETEAFF.

The chain combines TRBV4-3 with TRBJ2-3; TRBD2 matches 10 bases. Per the germline V gene, CDR1 is LGHNA and CDR2 is YSLEER. CDR3 length: 16 amino acids. After removal of 3 bases from V and 2 bases from J, the junction contained 5 bases not matched to a gene. The CDR3 sequence is CASSQTLAGNTDTQYF. The DNA of the CDR3 is TGCGCCAGCAGCCAGACACTAGCGGGAAACACAGATACGCAGTATTTT.

This chain links TRBV10-1 with TRBJ2-2; D is tentatively TRBD1 or TRBD2 (6 bases each). The germline V and J ends were trimmed by 2 bases and 6 bases, with 7 bases remaining between them. Germline V gene sequence: CDR1 WNHNN, CDR2 SYGVQD (reference sequence). CDR3 length: 13 residues. The CDR3: CASSEGGPGELFF. The DNA of the CDR3 is TGCGCCAGCAGTGAGGGGGGGCCCGGGGAGCTGTTTTTT.

This sequence joins TRBV30 and TRBJ1-1; D perhaps matches TRBD1 (5 bases). V was trimmed by 0 bases and J by 6 bases, leaving 17 bases between them. Germline CDR1 reads GTSNPN; CDR2 reads SVGIG (reference sequence). CDR3 length: 15 amino acids. The CDR3 spells CAWSVLEAGHPEAFF. In nucleotides, the CDR3 is TGTGCCTGGAGTGTATTAGAGGCAGGGCATCCTGAAGCTTTCTTT.

The J gene is TRBJ1-1, the V gene TRBV19; TRBD1 is a possible D gene (5 bases). CDR1 is LNHDA, CDR2 SQIVND, per germline (reference sequence). This CDR3 is 12 amino acids long. V was clipped by 8 bases and J by 6 bases, with 13 bases between them. The CDR3, as DNA: TGTGCCAGTGGACGAAGGGGAGCTGAAGCTTTCTTT. It encodes CASGRRGAEAFF. The full variable domain, its missing parts supplied by reference TRBV19 and TRBJ1-1, is DGGITQSPKYLFRKEGQNVTLSCEQNLNHDAMYWYRQDPGQGLRLIYYSQIVNDFQKGDIAEGYSVSREKKESFPLTVTSAQKNPTAFYLCASGRRGAEAFFGQGTRLTVV.

The DNA of the CDR3 is TGCAGTGCAAACCCACCGGGACAAGGGTATGAGCAGTTCTTC. Its protein is CSANPPGQGYEQFF. The rearrangement joins TRBV20-1 to TRBJ2-1; TRBD1 might be the D (6 bases). The CDR3 has 14 residues. Germline V CDR1 and CDR2: DFQATT, SNEGSKA (reference sequence). Trimming shortened V by 6 bases and J by 8 bases, and 20 bases separated the two germline ends.

The genes are TRBV27 and TRBJ2-7; no firm D call. The CDR3 extends over 13 amino acids. V lost 6 bases to trimming and J lost 3 bases, with 12 bases between them. Germline CDR1 is MNHEY and CDR2 is SMNVEV (reference sequence). The CDR3 DNA follows: TGTGCCAGCAGCAATACCGGCCGCTACGAGCAGTACTTC. It specifies CASSNTGRYEQYF.

V gene TRBV7-2 combines with J gene TRBJ2-1; D not resolved. Germline V gene data show CDR1 as SGHTA and CDR2 as FQGNSA. The CDR3 contains 13 residues. Trimming removed 1 base from V and 3 bases from J, with 4 bases in between. In DNA form, the CDR3 reads TGTGCCAGCAGCTTAGAACTCTACAATGAGCAGTTCTTC. Protein: CASSLELYNEQFF. Complete variable domain (other parts from reference TRBV7-2 and TRBJ2-1): GAGVSQSPSNKVTEKGKDVELRCDPISGHTALYWYRQSLGQGLEFLIYFQGNSAPDKSGLPSDRFSAERTGGSVSTLTIQRTQQEDSAVYLCASSLELYNEQFFGPGTRLTVL.

This chain joins TRBV19 and TRBJ2-7; weak D call: TRBD2 (6 bases). Germline loops: CDR1 LNHDA, CDR2 SQIVND (reference sequence). V lost 3 bases, J lost 1 base, and 10 bases lay in between. This CDR3 contains 14 residues. The CDR3: CASSIGGISYEQYF. CDR3 DNA: TGTGCCAGTAGTATCGGAGGGATTTCCTACGAGCAGTACTTC.

The chain employs TRBV24-1 and TRBJ2-3; weak D call: TRBD1 (6 bases). Trimming removed 3 bases at V and 2 bases at J, with 17 bases between. This CDR3 has 17 amino acids. CDR1 is KGHDR and CDR2 is SFDVKD in the germline V gene. The CDR3 sequence: CATSDPTLGQNTDTQYF. The DNA for the CDR3 is TGTGCCACCAGTGATCCGACCTTAGGACAGAACACAGATACGCAGTATTTT.

DNA of the CDR3: TGCAGCGTTGAGGAGAGGGGACAGATGAACACTGAAGCTTTCTTT. Its translation: CSVEERGQMNTEAFF. The rearrangement joins TRBV29-1 to TRBJ1-1; 7 bases line up with TRBD1. Trimming removed 3 bases from V and 0 bases from J; junction bases left unmatched: 7. The germline V gene has CDR1 SQVTM and CDR2 ANQGSEA. The CDR3 sequence is 15 residues long.

This clonotype occurred once. This chain uses TRBV23-1 with TRBJ2-1; TRBD2 aligns across 13 bases. TRBV23-1 is given ORF status, its function remaining uncertain. Germline trimming cut 0 bases from V and 0 bases from J; bases unmatched to any gene: 11. CDR3 length equals 21 residues. The CDR3 DNA sequence: TGCGCCAGCAGTCAATCAGCTACTAGCGGGAGGGCCCCCTACTCCTACAATGAGCAGTTCTTC. Its protein is CASSQSATSGRAPYSYNEQFF.

J is TRBJ2-7 and V is TRBV6-5; TRBD1 might be the D (7 bases). Trimming took 7 bases from V and 7 from J, leaving 23 bases between them. The germline CDR1 and CDR2 sequences are MNHEY and SVGAGI. The CDR3 extends over 15 amino acids. CDR3 in amino acids: CASIDRQGGLGEQYF. Here the CDR3 DNA reads TGTGCCAGCATTGACAGACAGGGAGGTTTGGGGGAGCAGTACTTC.

CDR3 nucleotide sequence: TGTGCCAGCAGTCCCTGGACAGGGGGCTTGAACACTGAAGCTTTCTTT. It encodes CASSPWTGGLNTEAFF. The rearrangement uses TRBV27 and TRBJ1-1, with 11 bases matching TRBD1. Trimming took 5 bases from V and 0 from J; bases not matched to a gene: 5. Germline CDR1 reads MNHEY; CDR2 reads SMNVEV (reference sequence). The CDR3 sequence is 16 residues long.